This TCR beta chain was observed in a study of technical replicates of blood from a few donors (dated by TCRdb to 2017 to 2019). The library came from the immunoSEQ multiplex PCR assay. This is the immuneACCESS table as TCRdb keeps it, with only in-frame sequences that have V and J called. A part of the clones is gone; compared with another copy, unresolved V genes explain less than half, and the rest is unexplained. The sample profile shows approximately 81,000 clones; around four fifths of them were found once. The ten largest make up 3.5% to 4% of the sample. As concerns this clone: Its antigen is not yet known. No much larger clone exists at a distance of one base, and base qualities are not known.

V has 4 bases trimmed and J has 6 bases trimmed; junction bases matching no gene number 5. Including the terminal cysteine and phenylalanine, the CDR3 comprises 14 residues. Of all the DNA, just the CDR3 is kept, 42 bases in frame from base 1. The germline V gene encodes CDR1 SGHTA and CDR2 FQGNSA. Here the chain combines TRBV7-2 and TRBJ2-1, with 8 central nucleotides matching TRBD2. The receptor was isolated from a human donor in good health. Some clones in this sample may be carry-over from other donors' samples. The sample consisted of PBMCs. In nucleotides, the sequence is TGTGCCAGCAGCTCCTGGACTAGCCGCAATGAGCAGTTCTTC. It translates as CASSSWTSRNEQFF.